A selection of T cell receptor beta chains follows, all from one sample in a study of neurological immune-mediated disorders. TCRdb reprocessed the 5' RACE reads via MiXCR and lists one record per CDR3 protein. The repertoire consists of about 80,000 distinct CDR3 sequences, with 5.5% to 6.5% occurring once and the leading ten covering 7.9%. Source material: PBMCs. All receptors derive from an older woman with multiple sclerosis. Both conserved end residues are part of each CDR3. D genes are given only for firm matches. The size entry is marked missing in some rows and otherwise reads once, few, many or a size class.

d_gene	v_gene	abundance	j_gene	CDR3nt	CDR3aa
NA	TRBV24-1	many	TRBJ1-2	TGTGCCACCAGTGACGGTCTTAACTATGGCTACACCTTC	CATSDGLNYGYTF
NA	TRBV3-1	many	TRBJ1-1	TGTGCCAGCAGCCCCTGGGCAGGGGCGAACACTGAAGCTTTCTTT	CASSPWAGANTEAFF
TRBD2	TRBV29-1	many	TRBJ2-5	TGCAGCGTTGTGGTTAGCGGGGGGGTTCGCGAGACCCAGTACTTC	CSVVVSGGVRETQYF
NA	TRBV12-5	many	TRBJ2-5	TGTGCTAGTGGCCCCGCAACAGGGAGCTTTTTTGAGACCCAGTACTTC	CASGPATGSFFETQYF
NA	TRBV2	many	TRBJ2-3	TGTGCCAGCTTTGGCTTGAGGGCCGTTAATACGCAGTATTTT	CASFGLRAVNTQYF
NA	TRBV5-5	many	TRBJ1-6	TGTGCCAGCAGCTTGGCCGAACACAATAATTCACCCCTCCACTTT	CASSLAEHNNSPLHF
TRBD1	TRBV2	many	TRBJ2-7	TGTGCCAGCAGAAGGACAGGGGGTTCCTACGAGCAGTACTTC	CASRRTGGSYEQYF
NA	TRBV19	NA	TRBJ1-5	TGTGCCAGTAGTATTTCCAAGGGTAATCAGCCCCAGCATTTT	CASSISKGNQPQHF
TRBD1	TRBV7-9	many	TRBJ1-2	TGTGCCAGCAGCCTGGGACAGGGAATCTATGGCTACACCTTC	CASSLGQGIYGYTF
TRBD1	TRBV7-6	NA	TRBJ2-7	TGTGCCAGCAGCTTAGGGGTGGGACAGGGTTCCAGCTACGAGCAGTACTTC	CASSLGVGQGSSYEQYF
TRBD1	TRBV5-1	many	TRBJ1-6	TGCGCCAGCAGCCGGGACAGGGTGAATTCACCCCTCCACTTT	CASSRDRVNSPLHF
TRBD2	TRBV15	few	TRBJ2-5	TGTGCCACCAGCACCAGGACTAGCGGCCAAGAGACCCAGTACTTC	CATSTRTSGQETQYF
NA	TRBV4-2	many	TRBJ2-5	TGTGCCAGCAGCCAAAGCAGTGCCGGAGGGATGGAAAAGACCCAGTACTTC	CASSQSSAGGMEKTQYF
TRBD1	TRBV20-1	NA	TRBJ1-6	TGCAGTGCCCAGGGGGACAGGGGATCCTATAATTCACCCCTCCACTTT	CSAQGDRGSYNSPLHF
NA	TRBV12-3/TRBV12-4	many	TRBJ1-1	TGTGCCAGCACCTGGGGGGGACTCAACACTGAAGCTTTCTTT	CASTWGGLNTEAFF
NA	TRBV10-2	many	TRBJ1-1	TGCGCCAGCCGAGGCAGGGCGAACACTGAAGCTTTCTTT	CASRGRANTEAFF
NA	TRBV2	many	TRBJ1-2	TGTGCCAGCAGCGAGGGGCTTGGCTATGGCTACACCTTC	CASSEGLGYGYTF
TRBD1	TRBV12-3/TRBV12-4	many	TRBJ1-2	TGTGCCAGCAGAAGTACAGGGGTGGCTGGCTACACCTTC	CASRSTGVAGYTF
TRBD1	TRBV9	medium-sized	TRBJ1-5	TGTGCCAGCAGCGTAGGGGGACAGGGTCAGCCCCAGCATTTT	CASSVGGQGQPQHF
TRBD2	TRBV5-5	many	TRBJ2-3	TGTGCCAGCAGCTTGGAGATTGGACTAGCGAGCACAGATACGCAGTATTTT	CASSLEIGLASTDTQYF
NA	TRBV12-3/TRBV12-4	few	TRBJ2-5	TGTGCCAGCAGTTTTATCGGGATACAAGAGACCCAGTACTTC	CASSFIGIQETQYF
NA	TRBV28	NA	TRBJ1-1	TGTGCCAGCAGTAAAGGGGGGCGTGAAGCTTTCTTT	CASSKGGREAFF
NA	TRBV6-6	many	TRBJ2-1	TGTGCCAGCAGTGAGGAGAGAAAAGAGCAGTTCTTC	CASSEERKEQFF
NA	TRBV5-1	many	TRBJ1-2	TGCGCCAGCAGCTTGGGGGCAGGGAGGGATGGCTACACCTTC	CASSLGAGRDGYTF
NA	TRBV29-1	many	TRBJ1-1	TGCAGCGTTGAGAAAAGCAGGGTGCAAGCTTTCTTT	CSVEKSRVQAFF
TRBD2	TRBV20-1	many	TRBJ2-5	TGCAGTGCTAGAGATGCCCAGCGGGGGAACCAAGAGACCCAGTACTTC	CSARDAQRGNQETQYF
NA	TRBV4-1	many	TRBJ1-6	TGCGCCAGCAGCCACCCCCCCGGACAGTCCCAGAATTCACCCCTCCACTTT	CASSHPPGQSQNSPLHF
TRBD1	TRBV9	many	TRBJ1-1	TGTGCCAGCAGCGTAGGGACAGGGGGAAGCACTGAAGCTTTCTTT	CASSVGTGGSTEAFF
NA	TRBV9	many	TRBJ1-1	TGTGCCAGCAGCATTTCCAGGGACACTGAAGCTTTCTTT	CASSISRDTEAFF
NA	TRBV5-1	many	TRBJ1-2	TGCGCCAGCAGCCCCGAATCCCGACGGACCTATGGCTACACCTTC	CASSPESRRTYGYTF
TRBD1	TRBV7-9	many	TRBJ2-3	TGTGCCAGCAGCGTACTTTGGACAGGGGCTACAGATACGCAGTATTTT	CASSVLWTGATDTQYF
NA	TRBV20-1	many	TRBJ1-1	TGCAGTGCTAGCGTCGGGTACACTGAAGCTTTCTTT	CSASVGYTEAFF
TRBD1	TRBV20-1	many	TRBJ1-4	TGCAGTGCTAGAGAACGGACAGGGGACTTTGAAAAACTGTTTTTT	CSARERTGDFEKLFF
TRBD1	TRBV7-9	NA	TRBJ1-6	TGTGCCAGCAGCCCGGGACAGGGGGATGCCGGAGATCCCCTCCACTTT	CASSPGQGDAGDPLHF
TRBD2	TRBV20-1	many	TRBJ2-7	TGCAGTGCTAGAGGTTTGCAGCGGGGGGCCTACGAGCAGTACTTC	CSARGLQRGAYEQYF
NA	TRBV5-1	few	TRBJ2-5	TGCGCCAGCAGCTTGTTCATCGAGGGTGAGACCCAGTACTTC	CASSLFIEGETQYF
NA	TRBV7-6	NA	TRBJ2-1	TGTGTCAGCAGCCCCTCCCGGGGCCGAAACAATGAGCAGTTCTTC	CVSSPSRGRNNEQFF